This T cell receptor (beta chain) was obtained from a study of blood T cells in healthy people across ages. Study-wide context: Roughly one uniquely barcoded beta molecule per two T cells was captured.

In germline, CDR1 is LGHNA, CDR2 YNFKEQ. CDR3 length: 13 residues. The V and J ends lost 0 bases and 7 bases respectively, with 7 bases between them. Primed by a sample-barcoded 5' primer and a J-beta primer mix, a second PCR proceeded for about 6 to 12 cycles. TCRdb reprocessed the 5' RACE reads with MiXCR, giving one entry per CDR3 protein. The sample carries roughly 900,000 distinct CDR3 sequences, 45% to 50% recorded once. The rearrangement joins TRBV4-2 to TRBJ1-5; D is unresolved. Sample: blood. This TCR was sampled from a man aged 25-40 years in good health. The CDR3 DNA reads as TGTGCCAGCAGCCAAGACTCCATCCAGCCCCAGCATTTT. Translated: CASSQDSIQPQHF.